Shown below are 19 T cell receptor beta chains from a single sample sequenced in a study of T cells in Graves' hyperthyroidism and ophthalmopathy. Using RNA transcripts as the source, TCR beta CDR3 regions were amplified. RT-PCR in the first round (using the HTBI primer set) targeted the TCR CDR3. MiXCR was run by TCRdb on the multiplex PCR reads, yielding one entry per CDR3 protein. The table records about 840,000 distinct CDR3 sequences, about two fifths of them present only once. The sequenced sample consisted of blood. The receptor set was obtained from a man in his late teens or twenties with Graves' hyperthyroidism.

This clonotype showed up just a few times. The chain carries TRBV6-5 and TRBJ2-7; D is undetermined. There are 15 residues in the CDR3. Trimming removed 0 bases from V and 10 bases from J, with 19 bases in between. Germline V gene lookup returns CDR1 MNHEY and CDR2 SVGAGI. The CDR3: CASSYSGSPWTGQYF. CDR3 bases: TGTGCCAGCAGTTACTCCGGGTCCCCGTGGACCGGCCAGTACTTC.

The chain carries TRBV12-3 or TRBV12-4 and TRBJ1-5, with 9 bases that match TRBD1. There are 15 residues in the CDR3. The J segment lost 5 bases and the V segment lost 5 bases, leaving 7 bases of the junction unmatched. This CDR3 is CASSPPGQGYQPQHF. The CDR3 DNA reads TGTGCCAGCAGTCCACCGGGACAGGGATATCAGCCCCAGCATTTT.

This clonotype was detected a few times. The V and J genes are TRBV14 and TRBJ2-7; D is unclear. V was shortened by 3 bases and J by 7 bases, with 13 bases between the two germline ends. CDR3 length equals 13 residues. The germline gives CDR1 SGHDN, CDR2 FVKESK. The CDR3, as DNA: TGTGCCAGCAGCCACCGTACAGCCAGTGAGCAGTACTTC. Its protein product is CASSHRTASEQYF.

This clonotype came up many times. The rearrangement links TRBV19 to TRBJ1-5, with 7 bases matching TRBD1. Per the germline V gene, CDR1 is LNHDA and CDR2 is SQIVND (reference sequence). The CDR3 loop spans 14 amino acids. The junction had 4 bases not matched to a gene; V was cut back by 7 bases and J by 1 base. The chain's CDR3 is CASNPTGSNQPQHF. The CDR3 DNA follows: TGTGCCAGTAACCCGACAGGGAGCAATCAGCCCCAGCATTTT.

This clonotype occurred a few times. The V and J genes are TRBV12-3 or TRBV12-4 and TRBJ1-4, with 9 bases identical to TRBD1. V lost 3 bases and J lost 8; bases outside the gene matches: 7. The CDR3 extends over 15 amino acids. The CDR3 protein is CASSLGDREWEKLFF. In nucleotides, the CDR3 is TGTGCCAGCAGTTTGGGGGACAGGGAGTGGGAAAAACTGTTTTTT.

This clonotype was observed a handful of times. This chain uses TRBV20-1 with TRBJ1-6; D possibly corresponds to TRBD1 (6 bases). The CDR3 runs to 13 residues. Trimming shortened V by 3 bases and J by 8 bases, and 11 bases separated the two germline ends. The V gene's germline CDR1 is DFQATT and CDR2 SNEGSKA (reference sequence). The CDR3 here is CSASGQLDSPLHF. Written as DNA, the CDR3 is TGCAGTGCTAGTGGACAGTTGGATTCACCCCTCCACTTT.

Turning to this clonotype: One end of the junction does not line up with germline, which may come from a read error. This rearrangement joins TRBV25-1 to TRBJ2-7, with TRBD1 matching 9 bases. The CDR3 sequence is 16 residues long. CDR1 and CDR2 from the germline V gene are MGHDK and SYGVNS. The chain's CDR3 is CASSLGGQGGFYEQYF. CDR3 nucleotide sequence: TGCGCCAGCAGCTTGGGGGGACAGGGTGGGTTCTACGAGCAGTACTTC.

V is TRBV20-1 and J is TRBJ1-6; tentative D call: TRBD1 (5 bases). Germline assignment: CDR1 DFQATT and CDR2 SNEGSKA (reference sequence). The CDR3 extends over 15 amino acids. Trimming took off 6 bases at V and 7 bases at J, with 19 bases between the two ends. CDR3 sequence reads: CSASSETALNSPLHF. The CDR3 DNA follows: TGCAGTGCCAGCAGTGAGACAGCGCTAAATTCACCCCTCCACTTT.

The chain combines TRBV25-1 with TRBJ1-2; TRBD1 might be the D (5 bases). The CDR3 is 13 residues long. Germline V gene sequence: CDR1 MGHDK, CDR2 SYGVNS. V was cut by 7 bases and J by 5 bases, with 14 bases left in between. CDR3 DNA: TGTGCCAGCAACCGGGACGGACCTTATGGCTACACCTTC. Translating gives CASNRDGPYGYTF.

This clonotype was detected a few times. V is TRBV20-1 and J is TRBJ2-7, with D possibly called TRBD1 or TRBD2 (5 bases each). V lost 5 bases and J 0 bases, leaving 14 bases between the germline ends. Looked up from germline, CDR1 is DFQATT and CDR2 is SNEGSKA (reference sequence). The CDR3 contains 14 residues. CDR3 protein: CSALGTGISYEQYF. The CDR3 DNA reads TGCAGTGCTCTAGGGACGGGGATCTCCTACGAGCAGTACTTC.

The gene calls are TRBV20-1 and TRBJ2-2, with TRBD2 matching 9 bases. The germline gives CDR1 DFQATT, CDR2 SNEGSKA (reference sequence). J was trimmed by 5 bases and V by 3 bases; bases with no gene match: 10. This CDR3 comprises 16 residues. CDR3 region: CSARIMTSGLTGELFF. The CDR3 region has the DNA TGCAGTGCTAGGATAATGACTAGCGGACTAACCGGGGAGCTGTTTTTT.

V usage is TRBV20-1 and J usage is TRBJ2-7; D is unclear. Looked up from germline, CDR1 is DFQATT and CDR2 is SNEGSKA (reference sequence). The germline V and J ends were trimmed by 0 bases and 3 bases, with 12 bases remaining between them. CDR3 length: 14 amino acids. CDR3 sequence: CSARDGQIVYEQYF. CDR3 DNA: TGCAGTGCTAGAGACGGCCAAATAGTCTACGAGCAGTACTTC.

The gene calls are TRBV19 and TRBJ1-3, with TRBD1 identical over 8 bases. The length of the CDR3 is 16 residues. Germline loops: CDR1 LNHDA, CDR2 SQIVND (reference sequence). Germline trimming cut 6 bases from V and 0 bases from J; bases unmatched to any gene: 7. The CDR3 is CASSPDRAFSGNTIYF. In nucleotides, the CDR3 is TGTGCCAGTAGCCCGGACAGGGCCTTCTCTGGAAACACCATATATTTT.

The CDR3 is CASSSPWAYEQYF. CDR3 coding DNA: TGTGCCAGCAGCTCCCCCTGGGCCTACGAGCAGTACTTC. The chain has TRBV5-5 and TRBJ2-7; D not certain. The CDR3 extends over 13 amino acids. V lost 3 bases to trimming and J lost 2 bases, with 9 bases between them. CDR1 and CDR2 (germline): SGHKS, YYEKEE (reference sequence).

J is TRBJ2-3 and V is TRBV20-1, with 11 bases lining up with TRBD2. The ends lost 6 bases at V and 2 bases at J; junction bases unmatched: 4. This CDR3 has 14 amino acids. Germline CDR1 reads DFQATT; CDR2 reads SNEGSKA (reference sequence). The CDR3 region is CSATSGGYTDTQYF. DNA for the CDR3: TGCAGTGCAACTAGCGGGGGATACACAGATACGCAGTATTTT.

As for this clonotype: A much larger clone lies one base from this, so it may be a read error. This chain joins TRBV25-1 and TRBJ1-5; D perhaps matches TRBD1 (5 bases). V shed 5 bases and J shed 3 bases, with 17 bases lying between them. The germline CDR1 and CDR2 sequences are MGHDK and SYGVNS. CDR3 size: 16 residues. In nucleotides, the CDR3 is TGTGCCAGCAGTCCAGACCGGGGGAACTTCAATCAGCCCCAGCATTTT. This codes for CASSPDRGNFNQPQHF. Looking up the rest from reference TRBV25-1 and TRBJ1-5 gives the full variable domain: EADIYQTPRYLVIGTGKKITLECSQTMGHDKMYWYQQDPGMELHLIHYSYGVNSTEKGDLSSESTVSRIRTEHFPLTLESARPSHTSQYLCASSPDRGNFNQPQHFGDGTRLSIL.

This clonotype has just a few counts. V usage is TRBV6-1 and J usage is TRBJ1-6; D gene uncertain. Germline lookup yields CDR1 MNHNS and CDR2 SASEGT. Trimming removed 0 bases from V and 7 bases from J, with 1 base in between. This CDR3 has 12 amino acids. CDR3 protein: CASSEANSPLHF. In DNA, the CDR3 is TGTGCCAGCAGTGAAGCGAATTCACCCCTCCACTTT.

This clonotype has a handful of counts. V and J are TRBV19 and TRBJ2-2; D is perhaps TRBD1 (6 bases). Germline CDR1 LNHDA, CDR2 SQIVND (reference sequence). The ends were cut back, 5 bases at V and 5 bases at J, with 12 bases in the middle. The CDR3 has 14 residues. The CDR3: CASSSQGETGELFF. The CDR3 coding sequence is TGTGCCAGTAGTTCACAGGGAGAGACCGGGGAGCTGTTTTTT.

This clonotype appeared a few times. This rearrangement joins TRBV19 to TRBJ1-1; 7 positions match TRBD1. V lost 4 bases, J lost 7 bases, and 15 bases stayed unmatched. Germline CDR1 reads LNHDA; CDR2 reads SQIVND (reference sequence). This CDR3 comprises 16 residues. CDR3 region: CASSTTPGTATGEAFF. The CDR3 DNA reads TGTGCCAGTAGTACCACTCCCGGGACAGCCACGGGTGAAGCTTTCTTT.